This T cell receptor (beta chain) stems from a study of tumor-infiltrating lymphocytes in localized non-small cell lung cancer. As regards this clone: The sample carries other DNA sequences with the same CDR3.

Some clones are missing from TCRdb's copy, which holds only in-frame ones; the method was immunoSEQ multiplex PCR. The repertoire holds around 16,000 clones, 65% to 85% seen once, with less than 10% in the top ten. In germline, CDR1 is LNHDA, CDR2 SQIVND (reference sequence). The CDR3 runs 15 residues. V lost 6 bases and J lost 2; bases outside the gene matches: 5. The sequenced sample was lung tumor tissue. The rearrangement joins TRBV19 to TRBJ1-5; 9 bases fit TRBD1. This TCR was recovered from a human donor with non-small cell lung cancer. CDR3 sequence reads: CASRGGQGGNQPQHF. The CDR3 nucleotides read TGTGCCAGTAGAGGGGGACAGGGTGGCAATCAGCCCCAGCATTTT. Full variable domain (outside the CDR3, taken from reference TRBV19 and TRBJ1-5): DGGITQSPKYLFRKEGQNVTLSCEQNLNHDAMYWYRQDPGQGLRLIYYSQIVNDFQKGDIAEGYSVSREKKESFPLTVTSAQKNPTAFYLCASRGGQGGNQPQHFGDGTRLSIL.